A selection of T cell receptor beta chains follows, all from one sample in a study of T cell responses to AZD1222 COVID-19 vaccine. Assay: immunoSEQ multiplex PCR; the TCRdb copy retains only in-frame clones and omits some. The sample carries roughly 110,000 clones, 90% recorded once. This specimen was peripheral blood, taken 28 days after the second AZD1222 dose. The receptors were gathered from an adult who received the AZD1222 COVID-19 vaccine. Both conserved end residues are part of each CDR3. D genes are given only for firm matches. A row's size may be missing; if present it is once, few, many or a size class.

NA	TRBV6-1	TRBJ2-1	NA	CASSDGEQFF	TGTGCCAGCAGTGATGGTGAGCAGTTCTTC
NA	TRBV12-3/TRBV12-4	TRBJ2-5	NA	CASSFGARETQYF	TGTGCCAGCAGTTTCGGGGCGCGGGAGACCCAGTACTTC
NA	TRBV27	TRBJ2-2	TRBD2	CASLGLAGGNGELFF	TGTGCCAGCCTTGGACTAGCGGGGGGTAACGGGGAGCTGTTTTTT
once	TRBV10-3	TRBJ2-7	TRBD2	CATTSGGDFSFEYF	TGTGCCACTACTAGCGGGGGGGATTTTTCCTTTGAGTACTTC
NA	TRBV29-1	TRBJ2-3	NA	CSVADSDTQYF	TGCAGCGTTGCAGACAGCGATACGCAGTATTTT
NA	TRBV6-5	TRBJ2-7	NA	CASSKEGAGEQYF	TGTGCCAGCAGCAAAGAGGGGGCGGGAGAGCAGTACTTC
NA	TRBV7-3	TRBJ2-6	NA	CASSPRQRTMSGANVLTF	TGTGCCAGCAGCCCCCGACAGAGAACGATGTCTGGGGCCAACGTCCTGACTTTC
NA	TRBV6-5	TRBJ2-1	NA	CASSYSAGGRFF	TGTGCCAGCAGTTACTCGGCCGGCGGGCGGTTCTTC
NA	TRBV7-2	TRBJ2-2	TRBD1	CASSLVPQGANTGELFF	TGTGCCAGCAGCTTAGTCCCACAGGGGGCGAACACCGGGGAGCTGTTTTTT
once	TRBV6-5	TRBJ1-5	NA	CASSPARSNQPQHF	TGTGCCAGCAGTCCCGCACGTAGCAATCAGCCCCAGCATTTT